The text below deals with one TCR beta chain. This entry comes from a study of blood T cell repertoires in COVID-19. Study at large: Acute-phase and convalescent COVID-19 samples originated in the United States, Italy and Spain.

The repertoire was sequenced with immunoSEQ multiplex PCR; TCRdb's copy has only in-frame clones and lacks some. The sample yields 70,000 to 95,000 clones, approximately 90% seen once. This clonotype originated in a man aged 50-59 years with COVID-19, enrolled during active disease. Material: peripheral blood.

The CDR3 loop is CASSKELNTEAFF. In DNA, the CDR3 is TGTGCCAGCAGTAAGGAGCTGAACACTGAAGCTTTCTTT. The gene calls are TRBV2 and TRBJ1-1; D uncertain. Trimming left V 5 bases short and J 0 bases short, with 7 bases between. The CDR3 has 13 amino acids. From germline, CDR1 is SNHLY and CDR2 FYNNEI. Variable domain in full (rest from reference TRBV2 and TRBJ1-1): EPEVTQTPSHQVTQMGQEVILRCVPISNHLYFYWYRQILGQKVEFLVSFYNNEISEKSEIFDDQFSVERPDGSNFTLKIRSTKLEDSAMYFCASSKELNTEAFFGQGTRLTVV.